Listed here are 11 T cell receptor beta chains from one sample, sequenced in a study of blood T cell repertoires in COVID-19. Assay used: immunoSEQ multiplex PCR; TCRdb lists only in-frame clones, some missing. In the table there are some 70,000 clones, around 90% of which are singletons. The material sequenced was PBMCs or T cells enriched from blood (not recorded which). Receptors originate from a woman between 35 and 50 years old who had recovered from COVID-19.

J is TRBJ2-5 and V is TRBV12-3 or TRBV12-4; D gene uncertain. The CDR3 runs 13 residues. V gave up 1 base and J gave up 1 base, with 4 bases separating them. CDR3 sequence: CASSLGAQETQYF. CDR3 nucleotide sequence: TGTGCCAGCAGTTTAGGGGCCCAAGAGACCCAGTACTTC.

The V gene is TRBV2, the J gene TRBJ1-2; TRBD1 agrees at 8 bases. With V trimmed by 6 bases and J by 5 bases, 5 bases remained unmatched. The CDR3 spans 13 residues. CDR1 is SNHLY and CDR2 is FYNNEI in the germline V gene. The CDR3 nucleotides are TGTGCCAGCAGCGCAGGGGGCACTTATGGCTACACCTTC. The encoded protein is CASSAGGTYGYTF. Supplemented by reference TRBV2 and TRBJ1-2, the full variable domain reads EPEVTQTPSHQVTQMGQEVILRCVPISNHLYFYWYRQILGQKVEFLVSFYNNEISEKSEIFDDQFSVERPDGSNFTLKIRSTKLEDSAMYFCASSAGGTYGYTFGSGTRLTVV.

This chain connects TRBV9 to TRBJ2-2; D gene ambiguous. This CDR3 has 13 residues. Trimming removed 0 bases from V and 6 bases from J, with 6 bases in between. Germline lookup yields CDR1 SGDLS and CDR2 YYNGEE. Written as DNA, the CDR3 is TGTGCCAGCAGCGTAGCCCACTCCGGGGAGCTGTTTTTT. Translation: CASSVAHSGELFF. Full variable domain (rest looked up from reference TRBV9 and TRBJ2-2): DSGVTQTPKHLITATGQRVTLRCSPRSGDLSVYWYQQSLDQGLQFLIQYYNGEERAKGNILERFSAQQFPDLHSELNLSSLELGDSALYFCASSVAHSGELFFGEGSRLTVL.

The chain employs TRBV7-8 and TRBJ1-3, with 7 bases fitting TRBD1. This CDR3 region has 15 residues. Unmatched junction bases numbered 3, after V lost 4 bases and J lost 0 bases. Germline V CDR1 and CDR2: SGHVS, FQNEAQ. The CDR3 protein is CASSSGTASGNTIYF. CDR3 in DNA: TGTGCCAGCAGCTCCGGGACAGCCTCTGGAAACACCATATATTTT.

The V and J genes are TRBV4-1 and TRBJ2-7; no definite D call. V gave up 0 bases and J gave up 4 bases, with 4 bases separating them. The CDR3 contains 12 residues. The germline gives CDR1 MGHRA, CDR2 YSYEKL. CDR3 in DNA: TGCGCCAGCAGCCAAGACCCTTACGAGCAGTACTTC. Protein product: CASSQDPYEQYF.

This chain joins TRBV10-1 and TRBJ1-2; unclear D gene. The CDR3 runs 16 residues. From germline, CDR1 is WNHNN and CDR2 SYGVQD (reference sequence). The V gene lost 1 base and the J gene lost 5 bases, with 17 bases spanning the gap. The CDR3 protein is CASSEFGEKGGYGYTF. The CDR3 DNA sequence: TGCGCCAGCAGTGAGTTCGGTGAAAAGGGCGGGTATGGCTACACCTTC.

In this sample, this clone turned up once. The chain uses TRBV4-1 and TRBJ2-1; D perhaps matches TRBD1 (6 bases). Trimming pared 6 bases from V and 4 bases from J, leaving 10 bases between. CDR1 is MGHRA, CDR2 YSYEKL, per germline. The CDR3 consists of 13 residues. CDR3 sequence: CASRNQGYNEQFF. CDR3 bases: TGCGCCAGCAGGAATCAGGGGTACAATGAGCAGTTCTTC.

This sequence joins TRBV7-6 and TRBJ2-1, with 10 bases aligning to TRBD2. The CDR3 consists of 17 residues. Germline lookup yields CDR1 SGHVS and CDR2 FNYEAQ. The J segment lost 9 bases and the V segment lost 0 bases, leaving 11 bases of the junction unmatched. This chain's CDR3 is CASSLAPGTSGDFEQFF. As DNA, the CDR3 is TGTGCCAGCAGCTTAGCCCCCGGTACTAGCGGGGATTTTGAGCAGTTCTTC.

The rearrangement joins TRBV27 to TRBJ2-3; D might be TRBD2 (5 bases). The CDR3 runs 13 residues. Trimming removed 5 bases at V and 1 base at J, with 7 bases between. Germline loops: CDR1 MNHEY, CDR2 SMNVEV (reference sequence). The CDR3 region is CASSRRGTDTQYF. The CDR3 DNA is TGTGCCAGCAGTCGGCGGGGCACAGATACGCAGTATTTT.

The chain has TRBV10-2 and TRBJ1-1; 8 nucleotides match TRBD1. This CDR3 comprises 17 residues. Per the germline V gene, CDR1 is WSHSY and CDR2 is SAAADI. The ends lost 0 bases at V and 2 bases at J; junction bases unmatched: 8. The CDR3 here is CASSESWDRWGNTEAFF. CDR3 nucleotides: TGCGCCAGCAGTGAGTCTTGGGACAGGTGGGGTAACACTGAAGCTTTCTTT.

This chain uses TRBV18 with TRBJ2-7; possible D gene TRBD1, 6 bases. This CDR3 spans 15 amino acids. Per germline, CDR1 KGHSH and CDR2 LQKENI. V was shortened by 3 bases and J by 3 bases, with 15 bases between the two germline ends. The CDR3 spells CASSPFRDRNYEQYF. In nucleotides, the CDR3 is TGTGCCAGCTCACCGTTCCGCGACAGGAACTACGAGCAGTACTTC.